Sequencing of this T cell receptor (beta chain) was carried out in a study of T cell responses to AZD1222 COVID-19 vaccine. Study findings and constraints: White British people made up most donors, females outnumbered males, and clonal diversity was possibly underestimated.

In germline, CDR1 is MNHEY, CDR2 SVGAGI. The CDR3 runs to 14 residues. V shed 0 bases and J 3 bases; nucleotides not matched to a gene: 2. As concerns this clone: Its cognate antigen is unknown.

The table came from immunoSEQ multiplex PCR; TCRdb's copy has only in-frame clones and leaves some out. The table includes 180,000 or so clones, approximately 93% detected once. The clonotype was recovered from an adult in good health. The sequences come from peripheral blood, collected on day 0 of AZD1222 vaccination. The chain links TRBV6-5 to TRBJ2-7, with 7 bases fitting TRBD1. Here the CDR3 DNA reads TGTGCCAGCAGTTACTCTCAGGGGGTCTACGAGCAGTACTTC. Protein product: CASSYSQGVYEQYF.